This is a list of T cell receptor beta chains from one sample in a study of neoadjuvant anti-PD-1 for oral cavity cancer. Method: immunoSEQ multiplex PCR; TCRdb's copy keeps in-frame clones and lacks some. The sample has approximately 23,000 clones, 35% to 50% seen once. Specimen: tumor tissue, collected after nivolumab (anti-PD-1) treatment. The receptors derive from a person aged 35-80 years with oral cavity squamous cell carcinoma. The CDR3 runs from the conserved cysteine through the conserved F or W. D genes are given only for firm matches. The size entry is marked missing in some rows and otherwise reads once, few, many or a size class.

. TRBD2 TRBJ2-3 TRBV19 TGTGCCAGTAGTCCCGCTCGACTAGCGGGGGGAGGTGATACGCAGTATTTT CASSPARLAGGGDTQYF
many . TRBJ2-2 TRBV4-3 TGCGCCAGCAGCCAAGATAGGGCAGTGAACACCGGGGAGCTGTTTTTT CASSQDRAVNTGELFF
. . TRBJ2-2 TRBV5-5 TGTGCCAGCAGCTTGGAGGACTCGTACACCGGGGAGCTGTTTTTT CASSLEDSYTGELFF
. . TRBJ1-1 TRBV28 TGTGCCAGCAGTGATCCTAGGGTATGGACTGAAGCTTTCTTT CASSDPRVWTEAFF
. . TRBJ1-2 TRBV6-5 TGTGCCAGCCATAAGGGGTATGGCTACACCTTC CASHKGYGYTF
few . TRBJ2-2 TRBV5-1 TGCGCCAGCAGCTCCCAGGGGGCGGGGGACACCGGGGAGCTGTTTTTT CASSSQGAGDTGELFF
. . TRBJ2-3 TRBV9 TGTGCCAGCAGCGTAGTAGGGAGGACAGATACGCAGTATTTT CASSVVGRTDTQYF
few . TRBJ1-4 TRBV5-1 TGCGCCAGCAGCCCAGACCCTGCTAATGAAAAACTGTTTTTT CASSPDPANEKLFF
many . TRBJ2-5 TRBV7-8 TGTGCCAGCAGCTACCGACAGGATGGGGAGACCCAGTACTTC CASSYRQDGETQYF
few . TRBJ2-3 TRBV18 TGTGCCAGCTCACCACCTACAGATACGCAGTATTTT CASSPPTDTQYF
few . TRBJ1-1 TRBV6-5 TGTGCCAGCAGTTACTCCGAGGGAACTGAAGCTTTCTTT CASSYSEGTEAFF
. TRBD2 TRBJ2-1 TRBV19 TGTGCCAGTAGGCCTAGCGGGGGGGTCTACAATGAGCAGTTCTTC CASRPSGGVYNEQFF
few TRBD1 TRBJ2-1 TRBV4-1 TGCGCCAGCAGCCAATCCGGGACAGGGAACTACAATGAGCAGTTCTTC CASSQSGTGNYNEQFF
. TRBD1 TRBJ2-7 TRBV6-4 TGTGCCAGCAGTGAGGGTGGGACAGGGGGCATATACGAGCAGTACTTC CASSEGGTGGIYEQYF
. . TRBJ1-2 TRBV27 TGTGCCAGCAGTTACTCGGGACGCTATGGCTACACCTTC CASSYSGRYGYTF
large . TRBJ1-2 TRBV7-9 TGTGCCAGCAGCTTATCACGTGGCTACACCTTC CASSLSRGYTF
. . TRBJ2-1 TRBV29-1 TGCAGCGCTGCCGAAGGGGAGGAGCAGTTCTTC CSAAEGEEQFF
. . TRBJ1-1 TRBV6-6 TGTGCCAGCAGTTCGGTCACAGGGTTGAGCGCTGAAGCTTTCTTT CASSSVTGLSAEAFF
. . TRBJ1-2 TRBV16 TGTGCCAGCAGCCAATTGGGTAGCAGGGCCTATGGCTACACCTTC CASSQLGSRAYGYTF
few . TRBJ1-1 TRBV7-9 TGTGCCAGCTTCGCGGCAGGGGACACTGAAGCTTTCTTT CASFAAGDTEAFF
. . TRBJ1-1 TRBV6-5 TGTGCCAGCCCTACGGGCCAGAGGAACGCTGAAGCTTTCTTT CASPTGQRNAEAFF
. . TRBJ2-2 TRBV5-1 TGCGCCAGCAGCTGGGATGGGGACACCGGGGAGCTGTTTTTT CASSWDGDTGELFF